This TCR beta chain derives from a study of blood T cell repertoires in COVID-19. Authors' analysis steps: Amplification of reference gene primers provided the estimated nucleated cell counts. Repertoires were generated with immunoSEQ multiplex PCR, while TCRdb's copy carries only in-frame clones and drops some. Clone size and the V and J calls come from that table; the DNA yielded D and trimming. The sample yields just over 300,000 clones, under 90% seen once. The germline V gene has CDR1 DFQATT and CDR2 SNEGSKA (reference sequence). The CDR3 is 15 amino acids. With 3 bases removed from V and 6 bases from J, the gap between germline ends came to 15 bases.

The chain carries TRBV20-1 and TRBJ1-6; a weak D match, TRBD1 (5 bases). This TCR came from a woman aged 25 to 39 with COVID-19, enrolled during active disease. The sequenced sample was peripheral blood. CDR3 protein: CSASDTGLGNSPLHF. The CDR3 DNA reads TGCAGTGCTAGTGATACGGGACTTGGTAATTCACCCCTCCACTTT.